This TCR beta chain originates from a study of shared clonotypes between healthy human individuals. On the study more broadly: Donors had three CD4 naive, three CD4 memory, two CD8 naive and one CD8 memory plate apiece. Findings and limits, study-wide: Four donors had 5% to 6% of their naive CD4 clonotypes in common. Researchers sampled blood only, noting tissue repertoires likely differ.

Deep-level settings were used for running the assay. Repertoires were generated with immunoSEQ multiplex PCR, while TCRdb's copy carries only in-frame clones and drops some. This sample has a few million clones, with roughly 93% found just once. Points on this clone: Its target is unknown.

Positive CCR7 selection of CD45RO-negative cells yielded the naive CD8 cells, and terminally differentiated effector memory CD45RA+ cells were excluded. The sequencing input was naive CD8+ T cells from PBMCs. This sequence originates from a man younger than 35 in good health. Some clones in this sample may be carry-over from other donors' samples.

This chain's CDR3 is CASSLAQTGGRGYTF. CDR3 DNA: TGTGCCAGCAGCTTGGCTCAGACAGGGGGCAGGGGCTACACCTTC. This chain joins TRBV5-6 and TRBJ1-2; 10 nucleotides align to TRBD1. This CDR3 is 15 amino acids long. J gave up 8 bases and V 0 bases, and 7 bases lay outside the gene matches. The germline V gene encodes CDR1 SGHDT and CDR2 YYEEEE.